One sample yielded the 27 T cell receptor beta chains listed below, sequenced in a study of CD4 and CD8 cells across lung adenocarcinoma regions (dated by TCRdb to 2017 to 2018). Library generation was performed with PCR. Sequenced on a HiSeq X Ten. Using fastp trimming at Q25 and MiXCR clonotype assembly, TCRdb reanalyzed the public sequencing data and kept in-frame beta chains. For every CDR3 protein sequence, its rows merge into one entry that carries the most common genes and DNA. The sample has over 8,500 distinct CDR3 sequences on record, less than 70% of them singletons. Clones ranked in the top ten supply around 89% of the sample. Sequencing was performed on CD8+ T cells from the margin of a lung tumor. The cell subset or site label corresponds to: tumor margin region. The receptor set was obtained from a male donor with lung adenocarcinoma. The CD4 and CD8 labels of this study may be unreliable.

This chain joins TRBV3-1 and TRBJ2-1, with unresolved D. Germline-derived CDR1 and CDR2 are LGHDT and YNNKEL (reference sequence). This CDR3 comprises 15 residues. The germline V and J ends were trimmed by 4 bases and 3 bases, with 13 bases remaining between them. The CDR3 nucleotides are TGTGCCAGCAGCCCTAATACTCCCATCTACAATGAGCAGTTCTTC. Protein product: CASSPNTPIYNEQFF.

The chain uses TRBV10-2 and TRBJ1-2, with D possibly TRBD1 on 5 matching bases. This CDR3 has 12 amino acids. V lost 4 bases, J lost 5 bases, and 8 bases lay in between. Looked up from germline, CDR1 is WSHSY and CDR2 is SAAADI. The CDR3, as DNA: TGCGCCAGCAGTGGGGGGTGGTATGGCTACACCTTC. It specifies CASSGGWYGYTF.

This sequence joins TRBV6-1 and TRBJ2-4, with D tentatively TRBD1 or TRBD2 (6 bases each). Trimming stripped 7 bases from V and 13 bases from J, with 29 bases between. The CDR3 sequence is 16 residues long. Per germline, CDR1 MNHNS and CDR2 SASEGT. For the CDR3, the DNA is TGTGCCAGCACGGGGACTGGGGGGCGTGCCCAAGAGACGCAGTACTTC. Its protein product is CASTGTGGRAQETQYF.

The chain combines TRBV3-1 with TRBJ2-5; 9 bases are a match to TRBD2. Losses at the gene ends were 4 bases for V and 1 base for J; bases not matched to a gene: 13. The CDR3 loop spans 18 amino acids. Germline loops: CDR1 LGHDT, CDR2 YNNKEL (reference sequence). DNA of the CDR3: TGTGCCAGCAGCCTGGGATATGGGCTAGCGGGAAGCCAAGAGACCCAGTACTTC. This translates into CASSLGYGLAGSQETQYF.

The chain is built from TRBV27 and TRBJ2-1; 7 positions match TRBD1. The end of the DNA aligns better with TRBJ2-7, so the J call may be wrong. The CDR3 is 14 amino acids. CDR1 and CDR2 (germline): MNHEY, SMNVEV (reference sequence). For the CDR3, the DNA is TGTGCCAGCAGTTTATCCACAGGGGCCTACGAGCAGTACTTC. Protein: CASSLSTGAYEQYF.

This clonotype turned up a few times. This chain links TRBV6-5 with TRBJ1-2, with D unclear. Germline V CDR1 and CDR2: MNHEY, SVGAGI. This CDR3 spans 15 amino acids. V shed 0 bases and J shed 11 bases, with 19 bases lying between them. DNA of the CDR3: TGTGCCAGCAGTTACTCTGCGGGTGTCCGCCGACATTACACCTTC. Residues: CASSYSAGVRRHYTF.

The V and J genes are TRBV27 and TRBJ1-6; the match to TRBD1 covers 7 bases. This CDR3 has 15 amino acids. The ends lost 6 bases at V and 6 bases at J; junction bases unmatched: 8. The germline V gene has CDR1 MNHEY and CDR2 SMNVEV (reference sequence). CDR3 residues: CASSASGGVNSPLHF. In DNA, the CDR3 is TGTGCCAGCAGCGCGTCAGGGGGGGTTAATTCACCCCTCCACTTT.

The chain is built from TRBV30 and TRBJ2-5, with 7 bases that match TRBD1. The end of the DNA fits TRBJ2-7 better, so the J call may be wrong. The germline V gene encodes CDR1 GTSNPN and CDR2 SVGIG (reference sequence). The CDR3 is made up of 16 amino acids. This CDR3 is CAWSATVKDRLYEQYF. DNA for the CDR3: TGTGCCTGGAGTGCGACTGTTAAGGACAGGCTCTACGAGCAGTACTTC.

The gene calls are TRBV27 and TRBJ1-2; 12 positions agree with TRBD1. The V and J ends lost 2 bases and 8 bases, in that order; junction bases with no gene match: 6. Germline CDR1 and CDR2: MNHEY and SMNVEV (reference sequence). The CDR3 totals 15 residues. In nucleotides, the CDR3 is TGTGCCAGCAGTTTAGTGGGGACAGGGGGCACGGGCTACACCTTC. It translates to CASSLVGTGGTGYTF.

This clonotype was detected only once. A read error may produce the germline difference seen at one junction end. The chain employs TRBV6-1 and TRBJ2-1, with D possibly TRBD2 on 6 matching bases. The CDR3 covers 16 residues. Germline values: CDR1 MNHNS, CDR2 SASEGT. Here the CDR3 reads CASSETWTGRTNAQFF. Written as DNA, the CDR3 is TGTGCCAGCAGTGAAACGTGGACTGGGAGGACAAATGCGCAGTTCTTC.

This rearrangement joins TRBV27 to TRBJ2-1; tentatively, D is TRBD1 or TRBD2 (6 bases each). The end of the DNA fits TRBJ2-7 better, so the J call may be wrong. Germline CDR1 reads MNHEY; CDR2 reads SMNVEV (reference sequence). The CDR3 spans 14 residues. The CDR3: CASSPGWGAAEQYF. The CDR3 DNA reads TGTGCCAGCAGTCCCGGGTGGGGGGCGGCCGAGCAGTACTTC.

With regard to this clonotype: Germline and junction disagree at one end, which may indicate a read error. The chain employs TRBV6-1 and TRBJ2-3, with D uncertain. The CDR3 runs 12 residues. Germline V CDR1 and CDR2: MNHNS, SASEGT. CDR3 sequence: CASNVFPDTQFF. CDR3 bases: TGTGCCAGCAACGTGTTCCCAGATACGCAGTTTTTT.

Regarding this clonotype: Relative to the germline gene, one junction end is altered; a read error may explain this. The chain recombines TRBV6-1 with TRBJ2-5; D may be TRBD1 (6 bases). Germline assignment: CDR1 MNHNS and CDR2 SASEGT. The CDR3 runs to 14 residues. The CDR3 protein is CAGSGDRGQGTQYF. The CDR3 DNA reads TGTGCGGGCAGTGGCGATCGCGGCCAGGGGACCCAGTACTTT.

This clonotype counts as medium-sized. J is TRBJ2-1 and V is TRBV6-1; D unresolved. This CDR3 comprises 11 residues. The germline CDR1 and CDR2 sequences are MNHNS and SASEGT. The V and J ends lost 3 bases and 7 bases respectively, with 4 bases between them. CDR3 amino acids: CASSDWNEQFF. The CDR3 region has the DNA TGTGCCAGCAGTGACTGGAATGAGCAGTTCTTC.

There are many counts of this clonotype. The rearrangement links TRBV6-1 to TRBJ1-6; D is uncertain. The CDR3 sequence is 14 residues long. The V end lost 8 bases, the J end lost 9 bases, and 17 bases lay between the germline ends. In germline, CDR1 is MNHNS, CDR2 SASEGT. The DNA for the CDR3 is TGTGCCAGCCGCCACCGGGAGATGAGTTCACCCCTCCACTTT. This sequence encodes CASRHREMSSPLHF.

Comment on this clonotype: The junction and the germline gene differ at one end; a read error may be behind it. The CDR3 coding sequence is TGTGCCAGCAGCGCAGGGGGTAGCACAGATACTCAGTACTTT. Translating it yields CASSAGGSTDTQYF. The rearrangement joins TRBV6-1 to TRBJ2-3, with TRBD1 identical over 7 bases. This CDR3 comprises 14 residues. The germline CDR1 and CDR2 sequences are MNHNS and SASEGT.

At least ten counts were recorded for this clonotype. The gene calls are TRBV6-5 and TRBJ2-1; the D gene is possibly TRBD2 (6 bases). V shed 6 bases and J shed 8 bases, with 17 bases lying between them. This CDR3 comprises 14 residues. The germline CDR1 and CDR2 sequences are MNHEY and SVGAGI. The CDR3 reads CASRPHTSHDEQFF. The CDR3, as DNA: TGTGCCAGCAGGCCCCACACTAGCCACGATGAGCAGTTCTTC.

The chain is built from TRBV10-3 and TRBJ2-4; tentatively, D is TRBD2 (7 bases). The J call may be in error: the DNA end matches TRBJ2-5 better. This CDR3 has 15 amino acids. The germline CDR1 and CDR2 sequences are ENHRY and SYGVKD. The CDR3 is CAGGAGGRDQETQYF. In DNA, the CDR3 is TGTGCCGGGGGGGCCGGGGGACGGGACCAAGAGACCCAGTACTTC.

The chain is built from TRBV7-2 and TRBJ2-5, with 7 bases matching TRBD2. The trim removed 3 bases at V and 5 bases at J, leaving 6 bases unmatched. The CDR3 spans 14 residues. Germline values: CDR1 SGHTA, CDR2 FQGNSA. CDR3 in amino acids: CASSLAREYETQYF. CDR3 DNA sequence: TGTGCCAGCAGCTTGGCGCGGGAGTATGAGACCCAGTACTTC. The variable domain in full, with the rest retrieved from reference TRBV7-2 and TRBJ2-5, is GAGVSQSPSNKVTEKGKDVELRCDPISGHTALYWYRQSLGQGLEFLIYFQGNSAPDKSGLPSDRFSAERTGGSVSTLTIQRTQQEDSAVYLCASSLAREYETQYFGPGTRLLVL.

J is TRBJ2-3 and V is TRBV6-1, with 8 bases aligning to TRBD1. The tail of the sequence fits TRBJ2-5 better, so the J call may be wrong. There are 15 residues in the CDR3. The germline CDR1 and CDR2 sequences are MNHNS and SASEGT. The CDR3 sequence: CASGARAGGTNTQYF. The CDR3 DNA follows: TGTGCCAGCGGTGCCCGGGCAGGGGGCACGAACACCCAGTACTTC.

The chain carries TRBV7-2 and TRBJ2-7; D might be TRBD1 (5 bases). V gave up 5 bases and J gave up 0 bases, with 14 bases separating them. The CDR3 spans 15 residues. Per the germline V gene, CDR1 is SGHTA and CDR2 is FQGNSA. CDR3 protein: CASSPTTDSSYEQYF. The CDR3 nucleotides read TGTGCCAGCAGCCCGACGACAGATAGCTCCTACGAGCAGTACTTC.

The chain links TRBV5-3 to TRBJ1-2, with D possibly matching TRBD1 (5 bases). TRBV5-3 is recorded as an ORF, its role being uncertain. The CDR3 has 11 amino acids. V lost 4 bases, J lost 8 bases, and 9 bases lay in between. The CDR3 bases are TGTGCCAGAAGCGGGGACGGAGGCTACACCTTC. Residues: CARSGDGGYTF.

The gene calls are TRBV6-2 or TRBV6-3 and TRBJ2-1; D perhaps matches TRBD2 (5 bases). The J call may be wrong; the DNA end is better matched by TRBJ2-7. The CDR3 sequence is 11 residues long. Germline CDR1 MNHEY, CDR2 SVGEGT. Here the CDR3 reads CATGTYYEQYF. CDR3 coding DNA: TGTGCCACGGGAACCTACTACGAGCAGTACTTC.

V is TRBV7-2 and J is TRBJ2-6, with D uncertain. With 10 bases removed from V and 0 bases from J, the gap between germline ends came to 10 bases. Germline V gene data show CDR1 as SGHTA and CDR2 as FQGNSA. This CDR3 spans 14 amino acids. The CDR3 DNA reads TGTGCCAACCCCTCCGCCTCTGGGGCCAACGTCCTGACTTTC. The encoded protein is CANPSASGANVLTF.

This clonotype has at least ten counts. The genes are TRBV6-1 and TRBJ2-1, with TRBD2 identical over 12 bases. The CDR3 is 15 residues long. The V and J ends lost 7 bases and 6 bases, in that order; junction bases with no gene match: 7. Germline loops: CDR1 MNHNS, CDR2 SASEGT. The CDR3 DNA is TGTGCCAGCATCGCCGGGACTAGCGGGCCCAATGAGCAGTTCTTC. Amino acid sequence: CASIAGTSGPNEQFF.

CDR3 region: CASSEDRVGDYGYTF. The CDR3 coding sequence is TGTGCCAGCAGTGAAGACAGGGTAGGGGACTATGGCTACACCTTC. The J gene is TRBJ1-2, the V gene TRBV6-1, with a weak D call TRBD1 (6 bases). V lost 1 base to trimming and J lost 3 bases, with 12 bases between them. The CDR3 is made up of 15 amino acids. CDR1 is MNHNS, CDR2 SASEGT, per germline.

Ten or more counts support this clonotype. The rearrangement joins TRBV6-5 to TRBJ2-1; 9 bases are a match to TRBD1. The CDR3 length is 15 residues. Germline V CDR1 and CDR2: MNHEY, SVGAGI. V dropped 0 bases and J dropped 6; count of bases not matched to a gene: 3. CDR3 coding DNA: TGTGCCAGCAGTTACTCGACAGGGGGTGGCAATGAGCAGTTCTTC. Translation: CASSYSTGGGNEQFF.